This T cell receptor beta chain was recorded in a study of cytomegalovirus exposure and HLA in healthy donors. For the study at large: The same platform was used for the 130 or so validation repertoires as for the approximately 730 first-cohort repertoires, as reported in a later analysis.

Generated by immunoSEQ multiplex PCR, the TCRdb table keeps only in-frame clones and is missing some. The sample yields roughly 150,000 clones, roughly 90% seen once. The CDR3 is 12 amino acids. V shed 10 bases, J shed 4 bases, and the junction held 6 bases outside the gene matches. Germline CDR1 ENHRY, CDR2 SYGVKD. What was sequenced was PBMCs. The sequence was obtained from a woman under 30 in good health and CMV-seronegative. The rearrangement links TRBV10-3 to TRBJ1-2, with 7 bases matching TRBD1. The CDR3 DNA sequence: TGTGCCACCTGGGACAGAGTCTATGGCTACACCTTC. It encodes CATWDRVYGYTF.